Listed below are T cell receptor beta chains from one sample, sequenced in a study of shared clonotypes between healthy human individuals. Assay used: immunoSEQ multiplex PCR; TCRdb lists only in-frame clones, some missing. The repertoire consists of 2,500,000 or so clones, with 90% to 95% occurring once and the leading ten covering over 0.12%. Sequencing was carried out using naive CD4+ T cells sorted from blood. The receptors were gathered from a man aged 18 to 30 in good health. Each CDR3 is given with its conserved first and last residue. Fields, in order: CDR3 DNA, CDR3 protein, D gene, J gene, clone size, V gene. The D gene is left open where the match is weak. Clone size appears in some rows only: once, few, many, or a class for an expanded clone.

TGTGCCAGCAGCCGGCTAGCCGGGACCGTATCCACCGGGGAGCTGTTTTTT | CASSRLAGTVSTGELFF | . | TRBJ2-2 | . | TRBV5-6
TGTGCCAGCAGCACCTGGACAGGGGCTAATGAAAAACTGTTTTTT | CASSTWTGANEKLFF | TRBD1 | TRBJ1-4 | . | TRBV5-6
TGTGCCAGCATCCGAACGTGGGAGGGAAACACCATATATTTT | CASIRTWEGNTIYF | . | TRBJ1-3 | . | TRBV6-1
TGTGCCAGCAGCTCGTTAGCAGGGGGAGAGGGCACCATATATTTT | CASSSLAGGEGTIYF | TRBD1 | TRBJ1-3 | . | TRBV5-6
TGTGCCAGCAAAAGCGGGAGAATGTCTGCCGGGGAGCTGTTTTTT | CASKSGRMSAGELFF | TRBD2 | TRBJ2-2 | . | TRBV2
TGTGCCAGCAGTGTAGGGGGGGGCACCGGGGAGCTGTTTTTT | CASSVGGGTGELFF | . | TRBJ2-2 | . | TRBV6-1
TGTGCCAGCAGCTCTGGGACTAGCGGGGGGGCAGGAGAGACCCAGTACTTC | CASSSGTSGGAGETQYF | TRBD2 | TRBJ2-5 | . | TRBV5-4
TGTGCCAGTAGCCGAGACAGGGGCCACGAGCAGTACTTC | CASSRDRGHEQYF | TRBD1 | TRBJ2-7 | . | TRBV19
TGTGCCAGCAGCTTATTACTAACGAACACCGGGGAGCTGTTTTTT | CASSLLLTNTGELFF | . | TRBJ2-2 | once | TRBV7-8
TGTGCCAGCAGCCCCCAAGATACGCAGTATTTT | CASSPQDTQYF | . | TRBJ2-3 | . | TRBV7-2
TGTGCCAGCATCGACGGGATCTCCCGCCTCTCTGGAAACACCATATATTTT | CASIDGISRLSGNTIYF | . | TRBJ1-3 | . | TRBV21-1
TGTGCCAGCAGCCGGGACCGGCTTGACTATGGCTACACCTTC | CASSRDRLDYGYTF | . | TRBJ1-2 | once | TRBV27
TGCGCCAGCAGCTTGATGGACAAGTACCAAGAGACCCAGTACTTC | CASSLMDKYQETQYF | . | TRBJ2-5 | . | TRBV5-1
TGTGCCAGCTCACCAGGGGGGTATACTGAAAAACTGTTTTTT | CASSPGGYTEKLFF | . | TRBJ1-4 | few | TRBV18
TGTGCCAGCAGTTACTCCAGGGCGGGTCTGAACACTGAAGCTTTCTTT | CASSYSRAGLNTEAFF | . | TRBJ1-1 | . | TRBV6-5
TGTGCCAGCAGGATAGGACTAGCGGGATACAATGAGCAGTTCTTC | CASRIGLAGYNEQFF | TRBD2 | TRBJ2-1 | . | TRBV7-2
TGTGCCAGCAGCCCAGCTAGCGGGACCACGGCCGAGCAGTACTTC | CASSPASGTTAEQYF | TRBD2 | TRBJ2-7 | . | TRBV6-5
TGTGCCAGCAGCTCCCGGACTAGCGGGGCTTACGAGCAGTACTTC | CASSSRTSGAYEQYF | TRBD2 | TRBJ2-7 | . | TRBV11-2
TGTGCCAGCAGCCCCGGGCCTCATAACACCGGGGAGCTGTTTTTT | CASSPGPHNTGELFF | . | TRBJ2-2 | . | TRBV5-4
TGTGCCTGGAGTGGGAACCGACAGATCACCACTGAAGCTTTCTTT | CAWSGNRQITTEAFF | . | TRBJ1-1 | . | TRBV30
TGCGCCAGCAGCAAGACAGGGGACGCTGCCGGGGAGCTGTTTTTT | CASSKTGDAAGELFF | TRBD1 | TRBJ2-2 | . | TRBV5-1
TGTGCCATCAGTTTCGACAGGTCCTTCAATCAGCCCCAGCATTTT | CAISFDRSFNQPQHF | . | TRBJ1-5 | . | TRBV10-3
TGCGCCAGCAGCTTTGGCACTAGCGGGAGCAACTCCTACAATGAGCAGTTCTTC | CASSFGTSGSNSYNEQFF | TRBD2 | TRBJ2-1 | . | TRBV5-1
TGTGCCAGCAGCGTAAAGCCAGGGGGCATGGAAAAACTGTTTTTT | CASSVKPGGMEKLFF | TRBD1 | TRBJ1-4 | . | TRBV9
TGTGCCAGCAGCTTAGATTCTACCAACTACGAGCAGTACTTC | CASSLDSTNYEQYF | . | TRBJ2-7 | . | TRBV7-6
TGTGCCAGCAGCCCCTCGAGGTCCCAAGAGACCCAGTACTTC | CASSPSRSQETQYF | . | TRBJ2-5 | . | TRBV7-9
TGTGCCAGCAGCCGAGACCACGAGCAGTACTTC | CASSRDHEQYF | . | TRBJ2-7 | . | TRBV6-5
TGTGCCAGCAGCTCAGGACGGCTGAATGAAAAACTGTTTTTT | CASSSGRLNEKLFF | . | TRBJ1-4 | few | TRBV7-8
TGTGCCAGCAGTCGCGGGACTAGCGGGTCCTTGGGGAAGTTCTTC | CASSRGTSGSLGKFF | TRBD2 | TRBJ2-1 | . | TRBV6-5
TGTGCCAGCAGCTGGCGGGGGAAGGACTATGGCTACACCTTC | CASSWRGKDYGYTF | . | TRBJ1-2 | . | TRBV5-4
TGTGCCAGCAGCAAGAGTGGGGGACAGCTCCCCACGCTGGAGCAGTTCTTC | CASSKSGGQLPTLEQFF | TRBD1 | TRBJ2-1 | . | TRBV5-4
TGTGCCAGCACCCTAGCGAGCGGGAATCACAATGAGCAGTTCTTC | CASTLASGNHNEQFF | TRBD2 | TRBJ2-1 | . | TRBV9
TGCGCCAGCAGCCCGCGGACAGGCACAGATACGCAGTATTTT | CASSPRTGTDTQYF | . | TRBJ2-3 | . | TRBV5-1
TGCGCCAGCAGCTTGGACCTAGCCAAAAACATTCAGTACTTC | CASSLDLAKNIQYF | . | TRBJ2-4 | . | TRBV5-1
TGTGCCAGCTCACCGTCAGGGTTGGCTGAAGCTTTCTTT | CASSPSGLAEAFF | . | TRBJ1-1 | few | TRBV18
TGTGCCAGCAGTTTTTTCGTTAATTCACCCCTCCACTTT | CASSFFVNSPLHF | . | TRBJ1-6 | once | TRBV28
TGTGCCAGCAGCTCCCGGAGCGGGGGGGTAGGCGGGGAGCTGTTTTTT | CASSSRSGGVGGELFF | TRBD2 | TRBJ2-2 | once | TRBV7-2
TGTGCCAGCAGCCTGAGGGGCGGCACAGATACGCAGTATTTT | CASSLRGGTDTQYF | . | TRBJ2-3 | . | TRBV5-4